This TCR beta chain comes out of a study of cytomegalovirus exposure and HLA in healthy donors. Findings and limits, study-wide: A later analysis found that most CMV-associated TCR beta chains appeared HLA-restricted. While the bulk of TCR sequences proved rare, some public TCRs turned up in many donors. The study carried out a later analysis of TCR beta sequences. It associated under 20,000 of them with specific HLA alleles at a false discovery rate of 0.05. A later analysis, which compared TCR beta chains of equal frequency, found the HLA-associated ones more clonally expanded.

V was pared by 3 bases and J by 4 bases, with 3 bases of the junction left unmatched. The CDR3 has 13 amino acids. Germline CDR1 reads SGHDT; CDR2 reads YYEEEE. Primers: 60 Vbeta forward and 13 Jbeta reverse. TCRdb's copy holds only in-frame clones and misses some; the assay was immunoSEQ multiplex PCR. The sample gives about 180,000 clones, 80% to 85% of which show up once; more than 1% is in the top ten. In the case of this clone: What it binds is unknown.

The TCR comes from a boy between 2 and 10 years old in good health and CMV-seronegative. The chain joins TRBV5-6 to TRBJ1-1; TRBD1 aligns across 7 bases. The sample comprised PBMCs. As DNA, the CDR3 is TGTGCCAGCAGCTACTCAGGGGGCACTGAAGCTTTCTTT. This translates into CASSYSGGTEAFF.